The source of this T cell receptor (beta chain) is a study of shared clonotypes between healthy human individuals. Study in general: Donors had three CD4 naive, three CD4 memory, two CD8 naive and one CD8 memory plate apiece. The study's findings and limits: Richness estimates generally favored naive over memory subsets.

Produced via immunoSEQ multiplex PCR; TCRdb's table is partial and in-frame only. The data hold about 1.1 million clones, with approximately 80% observed a single time. Turning to this clone: The antigen remains undetermined.

CDR3 length: 15 residues. The V end was cut by 8 bases, the J end by 7 bases, with 23 bases between. Germline-derived CDR1 and CDR2 are MDHEN and SYDVKM. Caucasian adults residing in Nashville, Tennessee made up all the donors. CD4+ cell separation produced CD45RA+ naive and CD45RA-negative memory subsets. The sequence was obtained from a man younger than 35 in good health. Some clones in this sample may be carry-over from other donors' samples. The sequenced material came from memory CD4+ T cells from PBMCs. Subset reported: CD45RA-negative fraction. V usage is TRBV28 and J usage is TRBJ1-2; a possible D gene is TRBD1 (6 bases). In DNA, the CDR3 is TGTGCCAGCGACCCGGGAGAGGATGAGGGGGGTGGCTACACCTTC. The encoded protein is CASDPGEDEGGGYTF.